These 20 T cell receptor beta chains share one sample of origin, sequenced in a study of brain T cells in children with intractable seizures. Data came from immunoSEQ multiplex PCR; TCRdb stores just in-frame clones and leaves some out. Altogether roughly 80,000 clones are present, roughly 91% being singletons, with the ten largest covering less than 2%. Specimen: peripheral blood, collected at surgery. All receptors come from a boy under three years old with tuberous sclerosis and intractable seizures.

The chain couples TRBV7-9 to TRBJ2-5; 9 nucleotides line up with TRBD2. The germline gives CDR1 SEHNR, CDR2 FQNEAQ (reference sequence). This CDR3 has 13 amino acids. The ends lost 4 bases at V and 6 bases at J; junction bases unmatched: 3. The DNA of the CDR3 is TGTGCCAGCAGCTCAGCGGGGGGACAGACCCAGTACTTC. Amino acid sequence: CASSSAGGQTQYF.

The V call is TRBV29-1, the J call TRBJ2-7; D unclear. The CDR3 is 10 residues long. V dropped 4 bases and J dropped 3 bases, with 4 bases sitting between them. From germline, CDR1 is SQVTM and CDR2 ANQGSEA. The CDR3: CSVVVYEQYF. Here the CDR3 DNA reads TGCAGCGTTGTAGTCTACGAGCAGTACTTC.

The V gene is TRBV7-9, the J gene TRBJ2-7; D might be TRBD2 (6 bases). CDR1 is SEHNR and CDR2 is FQNEAQ in the germline V gene (reference sequence). Trimming removed 5 bases from V and 3 bases from J, with 11 bases in between. The CDR3 spans 13 residues. Here the CDR3 reads CASSKAGDYEQYF. As DNA, the CDR3 is TGTGCCAGCAGCAAAGCGGGTGACTACGAGCAGTACTTC.

The chain recombines TRBV3-1 (or the pseudogene TRBV3-2) with TRBJ2-7, with 11 positions matching TRBD2. Germline loops: CDR1 LGHDT, CDR2 YNNKEL (reference sequence). The CDR3 is 14 residues long. V dropped 5 bases and J dropped 5; count of bases not matched to a gene: 5. The CDR3 nucleotides read TGTGCCAGCAGCTTTAGCGGGAGGGCGGACGAGCAGTACTTC. It codes for CASSFSGRADEQYF.

The table lists this clone with a count of one. This chain links TRBV6-5 with TRBJ2-7; 7 bases are a match to TRBD2. The CDR3 runs 12 residues. Germline lookup yields CDR1 MNHEY and CDR2 SVGAGI. The ends lost 2 bases at V and 7 bases at J; junction bases unmatched: 2. The CDR3 protein is CASSYPSGEQYF. The CDR3 DNA follows: TGTGCCAGCAGTTACCCTAGCGGAGAGCAGTACTTC.

The chain has TRBV18 and TRBJ2-1, with D perhaps matching TRBD2 (6 bases). V lost 5 bases and J 0 bases, leaving 17 bases between the germline ends. The CDR3 is 17 amino acids. Germline lookup yields CDR1 KGHSH and CDR2 LQKENI. CDR3 in amino acids: CASSYGGGRGSYNEQFF. Written as DNA, the CDR3 is TGTGCCAGCTCATACGGGGGAGGAAGGGGCTCCTACAATGAGCAGTTCTTC.

This clone was seen just once. The gene calls are TRBV5-6 and TRBJ2-7; TRBD1 aligns across 9 bases. Unmatched junction bases numbered 6, after V lost 5 bases and J lost 0 bases. The CDR3 is 15 residues long. Germline V gives CDR1 SGHDT, CDR2 YYEEEE. The CDR3 DNA is TGTGCCAGCAGGTTCAACAGGGGGCCCTCCTACGAGCAGTACTTC. It specifies CASRFNRGPSYEQYF.

The chain joins TRBV10-1 to TRBJ2-2; D remains unclear. The germline V and J ends were trimmed by 2 bases and 7 bases, with 2 bases remaining between them. The CDR3 runs to 11 residues. Germline V lookup: CDR1 WNHNN, CDR2 SYGVQD (reference sequence). The chain's CDR3 is CASSENGELFF. CDR3 DNA: TGCGCCAGCAGTGAGAACGGGGAGCTGTTTTTT.

The genes are TRBV7-3 and TRBJ2-7; TRBD2 matches at 14 bases. CDR1 and CDR2 from the germline V gene are SGHTA and FQGTGA. V lost 6 bases and J lost 3; bases outside the gene matches: 16. The CDR3 is 19 residues long. CDR3 DNA: TGTGCCAGCAGTAAAATAGGAGGGACTAGCGGGGGCCGATACTACGAGCAGTACTTC. It codes for CASSKIGGTSGGRYYEQYF.

The V gene is TRBV24-1, the J gene TRBJ2-1; perhaps TRBD1 as D (5 bases). V lost 1 base and J 5 bases, leaving 8 bases between the germline ends. The germline CDR1 and CDR2 sequences are KGHDR and SFDVKD. The CDR3 is 14 residues long. The CDR3 nucleotides are TGTGCCACCAGTGATTTTTCAGGGAACAATGAGCAGTTCTTC. Its translation: CATSDFSGNNEQFF.

The CDR3 DNA is TGTGCCACCAGCAGACTGTCACAGGGGTCTAATGAAAAACTGTTTTTT. It encodes CATSRLSQGSNEKLFF. The J gene is TRBJ1-4, the V gene TRBV15, with 7 bases identical to TRBD1. V shed 2 bases and J 3 bases; nucleotides not matched to a gene: 6. The CDR3 extends over 16 amino acids. Germline assignment: CDR1 LNHNV and CDR2 YYDKDF (reference sequence).

This clone has a single count. V is TRBV24-1 and J is TRBJ2-5; 7 nucleotides align to TRBD2. Germline V gene lookup returns CDR1 KGHDR and CDR2 SFDVKD. The CDR3 extends over 14 amino acids. With V trimmed by 9 bases and J by 5 bases, 11 bases remained unmatched. The chain's CDR3 is CATSNPGGLETQYF. CDR3 sequence (DNA): TGTGCCACCTCGAATCCGGGAGGACTGGAGACCCAGTACTTC.

The rearrangement uses TRBV5-4 and TRBJ1-1; D ambiguous. CDR1 is SGHNT, CDR2 YYREEE, per germline (reference sequence). V lost 0 bases and J lost 0, with 3 bases in between. This CDR3 contains 13 residues. This chain's CDR3 is CASSLVLNTEAFF. In DNA form, the CDR3 reads TGTGCCAGCAGCTTGGTACTGAACACTGAAGCTTTCTTT.

The CDR3 nucleotides are TGTGCCAGCAGCTTACCGTTGGTCCAGTCGCTATACAATGAGCAGTTCTTC. The encoded protein is CASSLPLVQSLYNEQFF. The rearrangement links TRBV11-3 to TRBJ2-1; D gene uncertain. CDR1 is SGHNT and CDR2 is YENEEA in the germline V gene. Trimming cost V 2 bases and J 4 bases, with 18 bases left between them. This CDR3 has 17 residues.

The chain employs TRBV19 and TRBJ1-2; D is undetermined. Germline CDR1 LNHDA, CDR2 SQIVND (reference sequence). The CDR3 loop spans 13 amino acids. V lost 7 bases, J lost 2 bases, and 11 bases lay in between. In DNA, the CDR3 is TGTGCCAGTATCCCGCCGGGCAACTATGGCTACACCTTC. It codes for CASIPPGNYGYTF.

The genes are TRBV29-1 and TRBJ2-3; TRBD2 aligns across 13 bases. Germline-derived CDR1 and CDR2 are SQVTM and ANQGSEA. J was trimmed by 1 base and V by 4 bases; bases with no gene match: 8. CDR3 size: 17 residues. The CDR3 here is CSVAGLAGADGTDTQYF. The DNA for the CDR3 is TGCAGCGTTGCCGGACTAGCGGGAGCGGATGGCACAGATACGCAGTATTTT.

This rearrangement joins TRBV21-1 to TRBJ2-5; TRBD2 reflects the table's D call only, with no check against the DNA. TRBV21-1 represents a pseudogene. This CDR3 contains 16 residues. The CDR3 DNA reads TGTGCCAGCAGCAAAGAAGCGGGAGGGCCCTTAGGGACCCAGTACTTC. Its translation: CASSKEAGGPLGTQYF.

The chain employs TRBV28 and TRBJ1-5; TRBD1 matches at 8 bases. The CDR3 spans 15 residues. The junction had 11 bases not matched to a gene; V was cut back by 7 bases and J by 6 bases. The germline V gene has CDR1 MDHEN and CDR2 SYDVKM. This CDR3 reads CASISDRVVGQPQHF. As DNA, the CDR3 is TGTGCCAGCATTTCGGACAGGGTGGTAGGTCAGCCCCAGCATTTT.

The chain has TRBV13 and TRBJ2-6; tentative D call: TRBD1 (5 bases). Trimming left V 7 bases short and J 2 bases short, with 12 bases between. The CDR3 has 15 amino acids. Germline lookup yields CDR1 PRHDT and CDR2 FYEKMQ (reference sequence). The CDR3 here is CASTFMTAGANVLTF. CDR3 in DNA: TGTGCCAGCACCTTCATGACAGCTGGGGCCAACGTCCTGACTTTC.

This clone was seen a few times. The gene calls are TRBV19 and TRBJ1-5; D gene unclear. V lost 4 bases, J lost 0 bases, and 10 bases lay in between. The germline CDR1 and CDR2 sequences are LNHDA and SQIVND (reference sequence). This CDR3 is 15 amino acids long. CDR3 protein: CASSTTDYSNQPQHF. The CDR3 DNA sequence: TGTGCCAGTAGTACAACGGATTATAGCAATCAGCCCCAGCATTTT.